The clone carrying this T cell receptor (beta chain) has only a few counts. This entry belongs to a study of blood T cell repertoires in COVID-19. As for the study in general: From the United States, Italy and Spain came samples of acute and convalescent COVID-19. PBMCs, B-cell-depleted T cells, or T cells provided the cDNA or gDNA that made up the material.

As originally analysed: Reference gene primer amplification yielded estimated nucleated cell counts. Sequencing was performed with immunoSEQ multiplex PCR; in TCRdb, only in-frame clones are kept and a portion is missing. The V and J calls and clone size are taken from that table; D and trimming were inferred from the DNA. The profile shows 200,000 or so clones, roughly 76% of them singletons. Trimming pared 0 bases from V and 3 bases from J, leaving 8 bases between. Germline V gene data show CDR1 as MNHEY and CDR2 as SMNVEV (reference sequence). The CDR3 is 15 residues long. During active infection, Seattle patients enrolled and were then monitored through disease.

This TCR was recovered from a woman of 80 years or more with COVID-19, enrolled during active disease. The chain couples TRBV27 to TRBJ1-4, with no clear D. Sequencing was carried out using peripheral blood. CDR3 amino acids: CASSLSRIANEKLFF. Here the CDR3 DNA reads TGTGCCAGCAGTTTATCGAGGATTGCTAATGAAAAACTGTTTTTT.